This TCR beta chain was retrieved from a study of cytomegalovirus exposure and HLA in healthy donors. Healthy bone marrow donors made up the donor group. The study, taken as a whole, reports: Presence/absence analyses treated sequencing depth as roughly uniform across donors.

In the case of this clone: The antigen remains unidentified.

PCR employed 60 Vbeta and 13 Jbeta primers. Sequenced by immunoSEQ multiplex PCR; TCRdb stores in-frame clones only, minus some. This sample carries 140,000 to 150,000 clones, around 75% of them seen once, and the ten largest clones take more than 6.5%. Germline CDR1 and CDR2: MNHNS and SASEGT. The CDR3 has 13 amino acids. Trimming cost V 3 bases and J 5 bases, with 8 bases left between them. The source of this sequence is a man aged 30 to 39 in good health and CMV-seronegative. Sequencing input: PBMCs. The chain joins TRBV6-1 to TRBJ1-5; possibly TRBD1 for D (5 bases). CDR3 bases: TGTGCCAGCAGTGAGACAGTATATCAGCCCCAGCATTTT. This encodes CASSETVYQPQHF.